The source of this T cell receptor beta chain is a study of blood T cell repertoires in COVID-19. Study background: Some COVID-19 samples were acute and others convalescent; all came from the United States, Italy and Spain.

The CDR3 runs 12 residues. V was pared by 3 bases and J by 6 bases, with 8 bases between. Germline V gives CDR1 KGHSH, CDR2 LQKENI. The method was immunoSEQ multiplex PCR; TCRdb's version includes in-frame clones alone and lacks a portion of them. This table has fewer than 300,000 clones, over 75% appearing once. Participants spanned ages roughly 18 to 90 years and resided in fewer than 30 US areas. Cohorts were based on clinical histories the participants reported. Donors in Cohort 3 who had recovered were those with two negative PCRs, healthcare professional clearance, or resolution of their symptoms.

The chain recombines TRBV18 with TRBJ1-1; possible D gene TRBD1, 5 bases. The sample comprised PBMCs or T cells enriched from blood (not recorded which). The receptor was derived from a man aged 18 to 29 who had recovered from COVID-19. The CDR3 is CASSPTVPEAFF. The CDR3 nucleotides are TGTGCCAGCTCACCGACAGTTCCTGAAGCTTTCTTT. Full variable domain (outside the CDR3, taken from reference TRBV18 and TRBJ1-1): NAGVMQNPRHLVRRRGQEARLRCSPMKGHSHVYWYRQLPEEGLKFMVYLQKENIIDESGMPKERFSAEFPKEGPSILRIQQVVRGDSAAYFCASSPTVPEAFFGQGTRLTVV.